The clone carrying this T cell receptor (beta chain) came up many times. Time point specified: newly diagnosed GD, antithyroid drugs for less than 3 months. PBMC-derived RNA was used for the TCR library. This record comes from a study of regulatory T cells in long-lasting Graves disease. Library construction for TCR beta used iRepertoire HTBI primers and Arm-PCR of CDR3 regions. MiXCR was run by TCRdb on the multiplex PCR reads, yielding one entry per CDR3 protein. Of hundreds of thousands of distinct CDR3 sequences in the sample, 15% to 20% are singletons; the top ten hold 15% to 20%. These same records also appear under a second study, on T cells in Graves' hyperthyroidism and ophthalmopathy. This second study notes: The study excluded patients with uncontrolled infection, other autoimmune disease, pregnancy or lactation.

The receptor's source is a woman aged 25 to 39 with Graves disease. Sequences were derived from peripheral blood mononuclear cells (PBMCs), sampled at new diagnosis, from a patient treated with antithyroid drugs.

The chain's CDR3 is CSVARGTNTEAFF. The CDR3 DNA follows: TGCAGCGTCGCTAGGGGTACGAACACTGAAGCTTTCTTT. The V and J genes are TRBV29-1 and TRBJ1-1; tentatively, D is TRBD1 (5 bases). V was cut by 6 bases and J by 1 base, with 12 bases left in between. Germline CDR1 and CDR2: SQVTM and ANQGSEA. The CDR3 has 13 residues.